Presented here are 7 T cell receptor beta chains from one specimen sequenced in a study of CD8+CD57+ T cells in acquired aplastic anemia. The template used for profiling TCR beta VDJ and CDR3 was genomic DNA. TCRdb re-derived calls from the reads in MiXCR, one entry per CDR3 protein. The sample contains roughly 250,000 distinct CDR3 sequences, 82% of which appear only once. CD8+CD57+ cell expansion had been shown by flow cytometry in patients chosen for sequencing. Specimen: sorted CD4+, CD8+, or CD8+CD57+ T cells (not recorded which) from PBMCs. The receptors derive from a human donor with aplastic anemia.

The chain links TRBV7-2 to TRBJ2-3; 8 bases map to TRBD2. The CDR3 consists of 14 residues. The germline CDR1 and CDR2 sequences are SGHTA and FQGNSA. V trimming: 3 bases; J trimming: 15 bases; junction bases outside the gene matches: 14. The CDR3: CASSFAGGPLPQYF. CDR3 nucleotides: TGTGCCAGCAGCTTTGCGGGAGGTCCCCTACCACAATATTTT.

In its sample, this clonotype was seen once. Since no conserved phenylalanine or tryptophan closes the CDR3, a read error is the likely cause. No DNA is shown, since the ends of the CDR3 on it are uncertain; the CDR3 is the one TCRdb lists. The chain's CDR3 is CASGEGGANTQDYESV. The chain is built from TRBV2 and TRBJ2-1; no check of the table's D call, TRBD1, against the DNA was made. Counting both end residues, the CDR3 totals 16 amino acids. Germline values: CDR1 SNHLY, CDR2 FYNNEI.

The CDR3 spells CSFTDPRDSRYNEQFF. The CDR3 bases are TGCAGCTTTACCGACCCCCGGGACTCCCGCTACAATGAGCAGTTCTTC. The chain combines TRBV29-1 with TRBJ2-1, with a tentative D call TRBD2 (6 bases). The CDR3 contains 16 residues. V was clipped by 8 bases and J by 3 bases, with 23 bases between them. CDR1 SQVTM and CDR2 ANQGSEA come from the germline V gene.

V and J are TRBV11-2 and TRBJ1-5; D is unclear. Germline V gene lookup returns CDR1 SGHAT and CDR2 FQNNGV. This CDR3 region has 16 residues. Trimming pared 5 bases from V and 0 bases from J, leaving 14 bases between. CDR3 region: CASSAEGPYSNQPQHF. DNA for the CDR3: TGTGCCAGCAGCGCCGAAGGGCCGTATAGCAATCAGCCCCAGCATTTT. Based on the CDR3 plus reference TRBV11-2 and TRBJ1-5, the full variable domain is EAGVAQSPRYKIIEKRQSVAFWCNPISGHATLYWYQQILGQGPKLLIQFQNNGVVDDSQLPKDRFSAERLKGVDSTLKIQPAKLEDSAVYLCASSAEGPYSNQPQHFGDGTRLSIL.

The chain carries TRBV12-3 or TRBV12-4 and TRBJ2-3, with D hard to call. The V and J ends lost 5 bases and 15 bases respectively, with 21 bases between them. The CDR3 has 13 amino acids. The DNA for the CDR3 is TGTGCCAGCAGTACCGCCCATTCACCCCTCCACTATTTT. Protein product: CASSTAHSPLHYF.

This clonotype came up once. The rearrangement joins TRBV25-1 to TRBJ2-1; no reliable D call. Germline CDR1 MGHDK, CDR2 SYGVNS. The V gene lost 6 bases and the J gene lost 9 bases, with 15 bases spanning the gap. The CDR3 totals 13 residues. The CDR3 protein is CASSQGVLTEQFF. The CDR3 DNA is TGTGCCAGCAGCCAAGGAGTTTTGACTGAGCAGTTCTTC.

In this sample, this clonotype turned up once. The CDR3 ends on some other residue instead of the conserved phenylalanine or tryptophan, so this is likely a read error. The chain has TRBV7-8 and TRBJ1-2; no firm D call. V lost 1 base to trimming and J lost 7 bases, with 10 bases between them. Germline CDR1 reads SGHVS; CDR2 reads FQNEAQ. The CDR3 runs 13 residues. The CDR3 DNA reads TGTGCCAGCAGCTTAGGCCGTGCAGGTGGCTACACCTAT. Its translation: CASSLGRAGGYTY.